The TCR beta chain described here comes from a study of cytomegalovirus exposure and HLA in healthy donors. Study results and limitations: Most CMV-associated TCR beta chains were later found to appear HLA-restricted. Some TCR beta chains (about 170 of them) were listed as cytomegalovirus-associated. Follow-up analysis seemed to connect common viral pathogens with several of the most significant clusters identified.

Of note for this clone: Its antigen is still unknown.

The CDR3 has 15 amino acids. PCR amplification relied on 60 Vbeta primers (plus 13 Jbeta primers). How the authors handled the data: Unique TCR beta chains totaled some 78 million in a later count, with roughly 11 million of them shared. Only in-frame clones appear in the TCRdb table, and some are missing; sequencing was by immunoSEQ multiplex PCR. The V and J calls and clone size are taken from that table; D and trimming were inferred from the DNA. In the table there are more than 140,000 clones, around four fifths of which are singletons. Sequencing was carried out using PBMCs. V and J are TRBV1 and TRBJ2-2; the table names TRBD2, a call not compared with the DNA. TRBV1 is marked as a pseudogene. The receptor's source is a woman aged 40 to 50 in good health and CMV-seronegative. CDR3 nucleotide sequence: TGCACCAGCAGCCAAGGGCCTAGCGGGACCGGGGAGCTGTTTTTT. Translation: CTSSQGPSGTGELFF.